The next 30 T cell receptor beta chains were all read from a single sample in a study of tumor-infiltrating lymphocytes in primary liver carcinoma. Priming with a constant-region primer yielded TCR beta cDNA from roughly 0.45 ug total RNA. Libraries of TCR beta came from three nested multiplex PCR rounds with slightly modified ARM-PCR. Investigators reported that the first two PCR rounds, at roughly 10 cycles each, used TRBV1-TRBV30 forward primers with a C-beta reverse primer. TCRdb recomputed calls from the multiplex PCR reads with MiXCR, one row per CDR3 protein. This repertoire shows about 190,000 distinct CDR3 sequences, around four fifths found once; its top ten account for around 18%. Between about 17 and 34 mg of unsorted bulk tissue served as the source from which RNA and DNA were co-extracted. Material for sequencing was tumor tissue from primary liver carcinoma. The receptors derive from a man aged 40-49 years with primary liver carcinoma and hepatitis B virus infection.

Notes on this clonotype: Lacking the conserved final phenylalanine or tryptophan, this CDR3 likely reflects a read error. The DNA is omitted, as the CDR3 cannot be located on it reliably, and the CDR3 follows TCRdb's listing. This chain connects TRBV6-4 to TRBJ2-1; TRBD1 is the table's D call and was not checked against the DNA. The CDR3 spans 15 residues, counting both ends. Germline values: CDR1 MRHNA, CDR2 SNTAGT. The CDR3 protein is CASSDTGGSYDEQLL.

This clonotype has a count of ten or more. The chain recombines TRBV24-1 with TRBJ1-2; D is unclear. V was pared by 5 bases and J by 2 bases, with 8 bases between. The CDR3 has 13 residues. Germline loops: CDR1 KGHDR, CDR2 SFDVKD. The CDR3 is CATSGEGNYGYTF. CDR3 nucleotides: TGTGCCACCAGTGGAGAGGGCAACTATGGCTACACCTTC.

The rearrangement links TRBV7-9 to TRBJ1-5; 7 positions match TRBD1. V shed 6 bases, J shed 3 bases, and the junction held 20 bases outside the gene matches. Germline V gives CDR1 SEHNR, CDR2 FQNEAQ (reference sequence). The CDR3 length is 19 residues. Here the CDR3 reads CASRETTDRREYNNQPQHF. The CDR3 nucleotides are TGTGCCAGCAGGGAAACGACGGACAGGCGCGAATATAACAATCAGCCCCAGCATTTT.

Points on this clonotype: One end of the junction is discordant with germline, which a read error may explain. The chain links TRBV29-1 to TRBJ2-7; D not resolved. CDR3 length: 14 amino acids. Germline CDR1 is SQVTM and CDR2 is ANQGSEA. The CDR3 bases are TGCAGCGTCCCAGACTGGGTGGATCAGGTTAAGCAATACTTC. Its translation: CSVPDWVDQVKQYF.

On this clonotype itself: Its ends do not fully match the called genes, so a read error is possible. The CDR3 region is CASSQDPWTAGNQPQHF. CDR3 coding DNA: TGCGCCAGCAGCCAAGATCCGTGGACCGCCGGGAATCAGCCCCAACATTTT. The V and J genes are TRBV4-1 and TRBJ1-5; D not resolved. The CDR3 runs to 17 residues. Germline values: CDR1 MGHRA, CDR2 YSYEKL.

Details on this clonotype: A much larger clone sits a single nucleotide away, making a read error possible. The genes are TRBV11-1 and TRBJ2-4; 13 nucleotides agree with TRBD2. This CDR3 spans 16 amino acids. Per the germline V gene, CDR1 is SGHAT and CDR2 is FQDESV (reference sequence). The CDR3 sequence is CTSFPGTSGTKNIQYF. In DNA form, the CDR3 reads TGTACCAGCTTTCCCGGGACTAGCGGGACCAAAAACATTCAGTACTTC.

With respect to this clonotype: One end of the junction fails to match germline, which may point to a read error. DNA of the CDR3: TGTGCCAGCAGCCGGATTAGCGGGGGGCCAAACTCCTATAATGAGCAGTTCTTC. Its translation is CASSRISGGPNSYNEQFF. The chain couples TRBV5-6 to TRBJ2-1; 10 nucleotides align to TRBD2. CDR1 and CDR2 from the germline V gene are SGHDT and YYEEEE. This CDR3 has 18 amino acids.

The genes are TRBV11-1 and TRBJ2-4; 13 positions match TRBD2. V lost 10 bases and J lost 16; bases outside the gene matches: 25. The CDR3 runs to 17 residues. Germline values: CDR1 SGHAT, CDR2 FQDESV (reference sequence). DNA for the CDR3: TGTGCCACCAGTTTTCCCGGGACTAGCGGGACCAAAAACATTCGATACTTC. Residues: CATSFPGTSGTKNIRYF.

Details on this clonotype: Germline is not matched at one junction end, which may reflect a read error. The chain links TRBV6-1 to TRBJ2-1, with 9 bases identical to TRBD2. Germline lookup yields CDR1 MNHNS and CDR2 SASEGT. The CDR3 covers 15 residues. CDR3 protein: CASSEEAGGYYEQWF. The CDR3 region has the DNA TGTGCCAGCAGTGAAGAAGCGGGAGGATACTATGAGCAGTGGTTC.

As to this clonotype: A much larger clone differs from this one at a single base, so this may be a read error. The CDR3 region is CASSTRDRGRQQYF. The CDR3 coding sequence is TGTGCCAGCAGTACCCGGGACAGGGGTCGCCAGCAGTACTTC. The V gene is TRBV28, the J gene TRBJ2-7, with 10 bases identical to TRBD1. The CDR3 contains 14 residues. With V trimmed by 5 bases and J by 8 bases, 9 bases remained unmatched. Per the germline V gene, CDR1 is MDHEN and CDR2 is SYDVKM.

This clonotype is medium-sized in the sample. This chain joins TRBV4-2 and TRBJ2-7; D is undetermined. The CDR3 covers 12 residues. V was cut by 0 bases and J by 5 bases, with 5 bases left in between. In germline, CDR1 is LGHNA, CDR2 YNFKEQ. The CDR3 nucleotides are TGTGCCAGCAGCCAAGAGGCCCACGAGCAGTACTTC. Translated: CASSQEAHEQYF.

Notes on this clonotype: At one boundary the junction diverges from the germline segment, which might be a read error. This chain uses TRBV5-1 with TRBJ2-1, with 10 bases lining up with TRBD2. The CDR3 is 15 residues long. Per germline, CDR1 SGHRS and CDR2 YFSETQ. The CDR3 bases are TGCGCCAGCATCCGGACTAGCGGTTCCTACAATGACCAGTTCTTC. This codes for CASIRTSGSYNDQFF.

The chain uses TRBV6-2 or TRBV6-3 and TRBJ1-2, with D tentatively TRBD1 (5 bases). Germline-derived CDR1 and CDR2 are MNHEY and SVGEGT. The CDR3 runs to 15 residues. This chain's CDR3 is CAISAPRDPVYGYTF. The CDR3 coding sequence is TGTGCAATCAGTGCGCCCAGGGACCCGGTCTATGGCTACACCTTC.

On this clonotype itself: Compared with germline, one end of the junction differs, possibly owing to a read error. V is TRBV29-1 and J is TRBJ2-7; D may correspond to TRBD1 or TRBD2 (5 bases each). Per the germline V gene, CDR1 is SQVTM and CDR2 is ANQGSEA. The CDR3 runs 16 residues. Here the CDR3 reads CSAMTFGTCTPYDQYF. CDR3 in DNA: TGCAGCGCCATGACATTTGGGACCTGCACTCCCTACGACCAGTACTTC.

The chain combines TRBV6-5 with TRBJ2-7; D unresolved. The CDR3 runs to 15 residues. Per the germline V gene, CDR1 is MNHEY and CDR2 is SVGAGI. V was trimmed by 6 bases and J by 0 bases, leaving 15 bases between them. CDR3 coding DNA: TGTGCCAGCAGCCTGGCGGCGCGAAGCTCCTACGAGCAGTACTTC. Its translation is CASSLAARSSYEQYF.

The chain couples TRBV29-1 to TRBJ2-1; tentatively, D is TRBD1 (6 bases). This CDR3 is 15 amino acids long. Germline assignment: CDR1 SQVTM and CDR2 ANQGSEA. This CDR3 reads CNSTGIQGSYNEQFF. In nucleotides, the CDR3 is TGCAACTCCACTGGGATACAGGGCTCCTACAATGAGCAGTTCTTC.

The V and J genes are TRBV5-4 and TRBJ2-2, with D unresolved. The CDR3 runs 15 residues. Germline V CDR1 and CDR2: SGHNT, YYREEE (reference sequence). The V end was cut by 3 bases, the J end by 5 bases, with 14 bases between. The CDR3 bases are TGTGCCAGCAGCTGGGTCTACTTCAATACCGGGGAGCTGTTTTTT. Encoded protein: CASSWVYFNTGELFF. The full variable domain, with the rest looked up from reference TRBV5-4 and TRBJ2-2, is ETGVTQSPTHLIKTRGQQVTLRCSSQSGHNTVSWYQQALGQGPQFIFQYYREEENGRGNFPPRFSGLQFPNYSSELNVNALELDDSALYLCASSWVYFNTGELFFGEGSRLTVL.

Details on this clonotype: Compared with germline, one end of the junction differs, possibly owing to a read error. V is TRBV29-1 and J is TRBJ1-1, with D hard to call. This CDR3 spans 11 amino acids. Germline loops: CDR1 SQVTM, CDR2 ANQGSEA. For the CDR3, the DNA is TGCAGTGTTGCAGGAAACACTGAAGCTGTCTTT. Translation: CSVAGNTEAVF.

The chain links TRBV6-6 to TRBJ1-1, with a possible D match to TRBD1 (6 bases). The germline V gene has CDR1 MNHNY and CDR2 SVGAGI (reference sequence). CDR3 length equals 13 residues. This CDR3 reads CAGSTRGTTEAFF. The CDR3 nucleotides read TGTGCTGGCAGCACAAGGGGGACTACTGAAGCTTTCTTT.

About this clonotype: Sequence at one end of the junction differs from germline and may be a read error. The chain has TRBV4-3 and TRBJ2-5, with D possibly being TRBD2 (5 bases). Germline values: CDR1 LGHNA, CDR2 YSLEER. This CDR3 spans 15 amino acids. The CDR3 sequence is CASNQTFGSWETQYF. The CDR3 bases are TGCGCCAGCAACCAAACGTTCGGGTCTTGGGAGACCCAGTATTTC.

Details on this clonotype: Germline and junction disagree at one end, which may indicate a read error. The V and J genes are TRBV11-1 and TRBJ2-5, with D tentatively TRBD2 (5 bases). Per germline, CDR1 SGHAT and CDR2 FQDESV (reference sequence). CDR3 length: 13 amino acids. The CDR3 DNA follows: TGTGCCAGCAGATTAGTGCTTGGGGAGACGCAGTACTTC. Translation gives CASRLVLGETQYF.

A note on this clonotype: This CDR3 is missing its conserved last phenylalanine or tryptophan, likely due to a read error. The V gene is TRBV14, the J gene TRBJ2-7; D could derive from TRBD1 or TRBD2 (5 bases each). Germline V lookup: CDR1 SGHDN, CDR2 FVKESK. Trimming cost V 4 bases and J 4 bases, with 17 bases left between them. The CDR3 length is 15 residues. In nucleotides, the CDR3 is TGTGCCAGCAGCCCCTCGGGACGGAAGCTATACGAGCAGTACTTA. It yields the protein CASSPSGRKLYEQYL.

Regarding this clonotype: Germline is not matched at one junction end, which may reflect a read error. The chain carries TRBV6-5 and TRBJ2-5; D might be TRBD1 or TRBD2, each matching 5 bases. Germline loops: CDR1 MNHEY, CDR2 SVGAGI. This CDR3 has 15 residues. The CDR3 sequence is CASILMSPGRETQYF. CDR3 sequence (DNA): TGTGCCAGCATCCTTATGAGCCCGGGGCGAGAGACCCAGTACTTT.

Worth noting for this clonotype: A much larger clone differs by one base, so this may be a read error. The CDR3 ends on some other residue instead of the conserved phenylalanine or tryptophan, so this is likely a read error. The chain combines TRBV5-1 with TRBJ1-1; D is ambiguous. The V end was cut by 2 bases, the J end by 5 bases, with 13 bases between. The CDR3 extends over 14 amino acids. Germline V CDR1 and CDR2: SGHRS, YFSETQ. CDR3 coding DNA: TGCGCCAGCAGCTTTGGAGTTTCCAGGACTGAAGCTTTCTCT. Encoded protein: CASSFGVSRTEAFS.

This clonotype came up a few times. Since a much larger clone is just one base distant, this may be a read error. The chain is built from TRBV5-1 and TRBJ2-3; 8 nucleotides agree with TRBD2. This CDR3 has 15 residues. Germline V gives CDR1 SGHRS, CDR2 YFSETQ. CDR3 in DNA: TGCTCCAGCAGTGGCACAGCGGGAGTCTCAGATACGCAGTATTTT. As protein: CSSSGTAGVSDTQYF.

This clonotype was recorded a few times. The chain joins TRBV24-1 to TRBJ1-1; the match to TRBD1 covers 7 bases. The CDR3 covers 14 residues. CDR1 is KGHDR and CDR2 is SFDVKD in the germline V gene. J lost 2 bases, V lost 5 bases, and 4 bases had no gene match. CDR3 residues: CATSGQGSNTEAFF. The CDR3 coding sequence is TGTGCCACCAGTGGACAGGGAAGTAACACTGAAGCTTTCTTT.

A note on this clonotype: A read error is possible here, since a much larger clone lies one base away. The chain links TRBV25-1 to TRBJ1-1; unclear D gene. The CDR3 consists of 12 residues. From germline, CDR1 is MGHDK and CDR2 SYGVNS. Trimming left V 1 base short and J 8 bases short, with 8 bases between. In DNA, the CDR3 is TGTGCCAGCAGTGAATTCGGGGAAGAAGCTTTCTTT. This gives the protein CASSEFGEEAFF.

About this clonotype: A much larger clonotype is one base distant, so this may be a read error. The rearrangement joins TRBV7-9 to TRBJ1-1; TRBD1 is a possible D gene (6 bases). The CDR3 runs to 12 residues. V lost 5 bases to trimming and J lost 8 bases, with 12 bases between them. CDR1 SEHNR and CDR2 FQNEAQ come from the germline V gene (reference sequence). Here the CDR3 reads CASSMDSGEAFF. CDR3 nucleotides: TGTGCCAGCAGCATGGACAGTGGGGAAGCTTTCTTT.

Note on this clonotype: The germline gene is not matched at one end of the junction; a read error may be the cause. This chain links TRBV5-4 with TRBJ2-2; D possibly corresponds to TRBD2 (5 bases). Germline V CDR1 and CDR2: SGHNT, YYREEE (reference sequence). The length of the CDR3 is 17 residues. The CDR3 protein is CASSLAKARSGTGELFF. The DNA for the CDR3 is TGTGCCAGCAGCTTGGCCAAAGCCAGGAGTGGCACCGGGGAGCTATTTTTT.

A note on this clonotype: At one boundary the junction diverges from the germline segment, which might be a read error. The chain combines TRBV6-2 or TRBV6-3 with TRBJ2-1, with a possible D match to TRBD2 (5 bases). CDR1 MNHEY and CDR2 SVGEGT come from the germline V gene. CDR3 length: 11 amino acids. In DNA, the CDR3 is TGTGCCGGCAGTTCGAGGGATAAGCAGTTCTTC. Translated, it gives CAGSSRDKQFF.